The 27 T cell receptor beta chains below come from one sample, sequenced in a study of blood T cell repertoires in COVID-19. Sequencing used immunoSEQ multiplex PCR; TCRdb keeps in-frame clones, though not all of them. This repertoire shows about 90,000 clones, 75% to 90% found once; its top ten account for approximately 10%. The sequencing input was peripheral blood. The receptors originated from a woman in her seventies with acute or convalescent COVID-19.

This clone has just one count. V gene TRBV6-4 combines with J gene TRBJ1-5; D is ambiguous. The CDR3 loop spans 18 amino acids. The V end was cut by 7 bases, the J end by 0 bases, with 22 bases between. Germline loops: CDR1 MRHNA, CDR2 SNTAGT. For the CDR3, the DNA is TGTGCCAGCATTACCAGTGGCAGGCAAACATTTAGCAATCAGCCCCAGCATTTT. It codes for CASITSGRQTFSNQPQHF.

The chain has TRBV27 and TRBJ2-7; D ambiguous. The CDR3 has 15 residues. Germline lookup yields CDR1 MNHEY and CDR2 SMNVEV (reference sequence). V gave up 6 bases and J gave up 4 bases, with 19 bases separating them. The CDR3 coding sequence is TGTGCCAGCAGCTCACAGTTGACCCCGTGGTACGAGCAGTACTTC. It encodes CASSSQLTPWYEQYF.

A remark on this clone: The junction does not match germline at one end; this may be a read error. The V gene is TRBV6-5, the J gene TRBJ1-2; TRBD1 matches at 7 bases. There are 14 residues in the CDR3. The germline gives CDR1 MNHEY, CDR2 SVGAGI. CDR3 in DNA: TGTGCCAGCAGTGACTCCGGGACAGTCTATGGCTACACCTTC. Its protein product is CASSDSGTVYGYTF.

The J gene is TRBJ1-2, the V gene TRBV7-8, with D perhaps TRBD1 (6 bases). CDR1 SGHVS and CDR2 FQNEAQ come from the germline V gene. The ends were cut back, 5 bases at V and 4 bases at J, with 8 bases in the middle. This CDR3 has 12 residues. CDR3 loop: CASSPDSYGYTF. The CDR3 nucleotides read TGTGCCAGCAGCCCGGACAGCTATGGCTACACCTTC.

The V gene is TRBV6-1, the J gene TRBJ1-3; D may be TRBD1 (5 bases). Germline loops: CDR1 MNHNS, CDR2 SASEGT. This CDR3 is built from 19 residues. Trimming stripped 0 bases from V and 0 bases from J, with 18 bases between. The CDR3 spells CASSEALRGGLISGNTIYF. CDR3 sequence (DNA): TGTGCCAGCAGTGAAGCGCTTCGGGGGGGGTTGATCTCTGGAAACACCATATATTTT.

The table lists this clone with a few counts. CDR3 protein: CASSLATAYNSPLHF. The CDR3 DNA follows: TGTGCCAGCAGCTTGGCGACAGCGTATAATTCACCCCTCCACTTT. The chain combines TRBV5-8 with TRBJ1-6; D possibly corresponds to TRBD1 (5 bases). Germline values: CDR1 SGHTS, CDR2 YDEGEE. This CDR3 is 15 amino acids long. V lost 0 bases and J 4 bases, leaving 8 bases between the germline ends.

The V and J genes are TRBV28 and TRBJ1-2; no reliable D call. This CDR3 has 10 amino acids. Per the germline V gene, CDR1 is MDHEN and CDR2 is SYDVKM. V shed 6 bases and J shed 6 bases, with 5 bases lying between them. This CDR3 is CASRFNGYTF. The CDR3 bases are TGTGCCAGCAGGTTTAATGGCTACACCTTC.

The chain employs TRBV5-6 and TRBJ1-1, with TRBD1 matching 7 bases. Germline V gives CDR1 SGHDT, CDR2 YYEEEE. This CDR3 contains 11 residues. The V gene end was trimmed by 2 bases and the J gene end by 11 bases; junction bases not matched to a gene: 3. The CDR3 here is CASSFDRDAFF. In nucleotides, the CDR3 is TGTGCCAGCAGCTTTGACAGGGACGCTTTCTTT.

In this sample, this clone turned up once. CDR3 nucleotide sequence: TGTGCCAGCAGTTACTCGATACAGATCAATGAGCAGTTCTTC. Its translation: CASSYSIQINEQFF. The chain links TRBV6-5 to TRBJ2-1; D gene ambiguous. Germline V gene sequence: CDR1 MNHEY, CDR2 SVGAGI. The length of the CDR3 is 14 residues. With 0 bases removed from V and 6 bases from J, the gap between germline ends came to 9 bases.

The V and J genes are TRBV20-1 and TRBJ2-7; maybe TRBD2 (6 bases). The V end was cut by 3 bases, the J end by 4 bases, with 13 bases between. Germline V lookup: CDR1 DFQATT, CDR2 SNEGSKA (reference sequence). This CDR3 is 13 amino acids long. The DNA of the CDR3 is TGCAGTGCTAGTCGGGCGGGATTGTACGAGCAGTACTTC. Protein product: CSASRAGLYEQYF.

The J gene is TRBJ2-3, the V gene TRBV5-1, with no clear D. CDR3 length: 14 residues. Germline V gene data show CDR1 as SGHRS and CDR2 as YFSETQ. The V and J ends lost 3 bases and 0 bases respectively, with 8 bases between them. The CDR3 DNA reads TGCGCCAGCAGCTCTCGGAGTAGCACAGATACGCAGTATTTT. It yields the protein CASSSRSSTDTQYF.

V and J are TRBV27 and TRBJ1-5; D remains ambiguous. The CDR3 is 15 amino acids. V was cut by 0 bases and J by 2 bases, with 8 bases left in between. Per germline, CDR1 MNHEY and CDR2 SMNVEV (reference sequence). CDR3 region: CASSLSGPGNQPQHF. As DNA, the CDR3 is TGTGCCAGCAGTTTATCGGGCCCGGGCAATCAGCCCCAGCATTTT.

The rearrangement joins TRBV30 to TRBJ1-4; TRBD1 aligns across 8 bases. The germline V gene has CDR1 GTSNPN and CDR2 SVGIG (reference sequence). The V gene end was trimmed by 4 bases and the J gene end by 7 bases; junction bases not matched to a gene: 5. The CDR3 contains 13 residues. The CDR3 DNA sequence: TGTGCCTGGATGAACAGGGGGGGTGAAAAACTGTTTTTT. Amino acids: CAWMNRGGEKLFF.

Written as DNA, the CDR3 is TGTGCCAGCAGCCAGACTTTTACCGGGGAGCTGTTTTTT. It is translated as CASSQTFTGELFF. The chain joins TRBV11-2 to TRBJ2-2; D unresolved. Per the germline V gene, CDR1 is SGHAT and CDR2 is FQNNGV. Trimming cost V 5 bases and J 5 bases, with 9 bases left between them. This CDR3 region has 13 residues. Full variable domain (outside the CDR3, taken from reference TRBV11-2 and TRBJ2-2): EAGVAQSPRYKIIEKRQSVAFWCNPISGHATLYWYQQILGQGPKLLIQFQNNGVVDDSQLPKDRFSAERLKGVDSTLKIQPAKLEDSAVYLCASSQTFTGELFFGEGSRLTVL.

This chain uses TRBV6-1 with TRBJ1-3, with 8 bases lining up with TRBD1. Germline values: CDR1 MNHNS, CDR2 SASEGT. The V gene end was trimmed by 2 bases and the J gene end by 4 bases; junction bases not matched to a gene: 13. The CDR3 spans 18 residues. CDR3 residues: CASSEKGRTGTYGNTIYF. CDR3 coding DNA: TGTGCCAGCAGTGAAAAGGGGAGGACAGGGACGTACGGAAACACCATATATTTT.

The chain is built from TRBV3-1 (or the pseudogene TRBV3-2) and TRBJ1-2; 7 bases line up with TRBD1. Germline CDR1 LGHDT, CDR2 YNNKEL (reference sequence). The junction had 8 bases not matched to a gene; V was cut back by 1 base and J by 6 bases. CDR3 length equals 15 residues. The CDR3 DNA reads as TGTGCCAGCAGCCAAGCGACAGGGCAGGTTAATGGCTACACCTTC. Protein product: CASSQATGQVNGYTF.

The V gene is TRBV2, the J gene TRBJ2-3, with TRBD2 identical over 10 bases. Germline values: CDR1 SNHLY, CDR2 FYNNEI. CDR3 size: 16 residues. J lost 6 bases, V lost 7 bases, and 13 bases had no gene match. This CDR3 is CASKRRLAGVADTQYF. As DNA, the CDR3 is TGTGCCAGCAAGAGAAGGCTAGCGGGAGTGGCGGATACGCAGTATTTT.

The rearrangement joins TRBV14 to TRBJ1-6, with 10 bases aligning to TRBD1. The CDR3 loop spans 15 amino acids. Germline V lookup: CDR1 SGHDN, CDR2 FVKESK. V gave up 2 bases and J gave up 9 bases; unmatched junction bases: 4. DNA of the CDR3: TGTGCCAGCAGCCAAAGGACAGGGGGTCGTTCACCCCTCCACTTT. Its protein is CASSQRTGGRSPLHF.

The CDR3 reads CASSVGLAGVHEQYF. CDR3 sequence (DNA): TGTGCCAGCAGCGTAGGACTAGCGGGAGTCCACGAGCAGTACTTC. This chain links TRBV11-2 with TRBJ2-7, with 13 bases identical to TRBD2. Per the germline V gene, CDR1 is SGHAT and CDR2 is FQNNGV. The ends lost 5 bases at V and 5 bases at J; junction bases unmatched: 6. This CDR3 has 15 amino acids.

This sequence joins TRBV9 and TRBJ2-1; TRBD2 aligns across 14 bases. The germline gives CDR1 SGDLS, CDR2 YYNGEE. The CDR3 runs to 16 residues. J lost 8 bases, V lost 4 bases, and 8 bases had no gene match. The CDR3 sequence is CASSSRLAGGIYEQFF. As DNA, the CDR3 is TGTGCCAGCAGCTCTCGACTAGCGGGGGGGATATATGAGCAGTTCTTC.

The V call is TRBV18, the J call TRBJ1-3, with 9 bases identical to TRBD1. Trimming at V came to 6 bases and at J to 0 bases, leaving 9 bases not matched to a gene. Germline-derived CDR1 and CDR2 are KGHSH and LQKENI. This CDR3 is built from 17 residues. The DNA of the CDR3 is TGTGCCAGCTCCCCCCTTAGACAGGGGGACTCTGGAAACACCATATATTTT. It translates to CASSPLRQGDSGNTIYF.

The CDR3 nucleotides read TGTGCCAGTAGTATATGGGGAGGCGGGAGGGCGAACATTCAGTACTTC. It yields the protein CASSIWGGGRANIQYF. This chain connects TRBV19 to TRBJ2-4, with 9 positions matching TRBD2. Germline values: CDR1 LNHDA, CDR2 SQIVND (reference sequence). There are 16 residues in the CDR3. V shed 2 bases and J 7 bases; nucleotides not matched to a gene: 9.

The count of this clone is one. The gene calls are TRBV27 and TRBJ1-2; the D is unclear. Between the trimmed V and J ends, which lost 6 bases and 4 bases, there was a span of 12 bases. Germline V lookup: CDR1 MNHEY, CDR2 SMNVEV (reference sequence). The CDR3 runs to 13 residues. The CDR3, as DNA: TGTGCCAGCAGGGCCGTGGCAAGCTATGGCTACACCTTC. Its protein product is CASRAVASYGYTF.

This clone was counted only a few times. CDR3 region: CASSTDREVYGYTF. Written as DNA, the CDR3 is TGTGCCAGCAGCACGGACAGGGAGGTTTATGGCTACACCTTC. This chain joins TRBV5-4 and TRBJ1-2, with 8 bases lining up with TRBD1. Germline CDR1 reads SGHNT; CDR2 reads YYREEE (reference sequence). V lost 4 bases, J lost 5 bases, and 7 bases stayed unmatched. This CDR3 spans 14 amino acids.

The chain has TRBV5-4 and TRBJ2-2; D is ambiguous. Germline V CDR1 and CDR2: SGHNT, YYREEE (reference sequence). Trimming shortened V by 1 base and J by 0 bases, and 10 bases separated the two germline ends. The CDR3 runs to 16 residues. DNA of the CDR3: TGTGCCAGCAGCTTGTTTGCTTCTACGAACACCGGGGAGCTGTTTTTT. Translating it yields CASSLFASTNTGELFF.

The chain carries TRBV6-6 and TRBJ2-7; the match to TRBD2 covers 9 bases. CDR3 length equals 14 residues. Germline assignment: CDR1 MNHNY and CDR2 SVGAGI (reference sequence). J was trimmed by 5 bases and V by 6 bases; bases with no gene match: 8. The CDR3 DNA reads as TGTGCCAGCAGACCGAGCGGGGGGCTCAACGAGCAGTACTTC. This gives the protein CASRPSGGLNEQYF.

The chain uses TRBV7-3 and TRBJ2-2; a possible D gene is TRBD2 (6 bases). Germline loops: CDR1 SGHTA, CDR2 FQGTGA. Trimming removed 5 bases at V and 4 bases at J, with 17 bases between. The CDR3 is made up of 16 amino acids. The CDR3, as DNA: TGTGCCAGCAGCCCCACCCTAGCGCTGACCACCGGGGAGCTGTTTTTT. Amino acid sequence: CASSPTLALTTGELFF.